This T cell receptor beta chain was identified in a study of OX40 agonist ivuxolimab in advanced cancers. Whole-study context: The group had a mean age of about 64 years, ranged from roughly 23 to 90, and was approximately 81% male. General observations from the study: Relative to CD4+, CD8+ T cells held more expanded clones on average.

The assay was immunoSEQ multiplex PCR, and TCRdb's table has in-frame clones only and misses some. The sample lists 50,000 to 55,000 clones, 80% occurring once. Autoimmune disease history or systemic immunosuppression led to patient exclusion. This CDR3 contains 11 residues. Germline CDR1 is MDHEN and CDR2 is SYDVKM. With V trimmed by 5 bases and J by 15 bases, 4 bases remained unmatched. Notes on this clone: Its antigen remains unidentified.

The chain recombines TRBV28 with TRBJ2-2; 9 bases are a match to TRBD1. This receptor was obtained from an adult with an advanced solid tumor such as melanoma, head and neck, liver or kidney cancer. The sequenced sample was CD4+ or CD8+ T cells sorted from blood, obtained in a trial of the OX40 agonist ivuxolimab. The DNA for the CDR3 is TGTGCCAGCAGTGGGACAGGGAAGGTGTTTTTT. The encoded protein is CASSGTGKVFF.